A selection of T cell receptor beta chains follows, all from one sample in a study of technical replicates of blood from a few donors. Produced via immunoSEQ multiplex PCR; TCRdb's table is partial and in-frame only. The repertoire consists of around 69,000 clones, with about 86% occurring once and the leading ten covering more than 4.5%. The source material was PBMCs. These receptor sequences come from a human donor in good health. Some clones in this sample may be carry-over from other donors' samples. Both conserved end residues are trimmed from each CDR3. Not all rows give a size; the values are once, few, many and, for expanded clones, a class.

.	TRBV6-5	TRBJ2-7	ASSRPRGSSYEQY
once	TRBV9	TRBJ2-3	ASSAGVRTSTDTQY
.	TRBV19	TRBJ2-7	ASSVTSGGGYEQY
.	TRBV9	TRBJ2-5	ASSGGKGGETQY
.	TRBV7-6	TRBJ1-2	ASSQGGTGLGGYT
once	TRBV6-1	TRBJ1-5	ASSRGTESNQPQH
.	TRBV7-2	TRBJ2-3	ASSSGGLSTDTQY
.	TRBV5-4	TRBJ2-1	ASIKNGALYNEQF
.	TRBV9	TRBJ2-7	ASSDSTGGVRGLAGSSYEQY
.	TRBV14	TRBJ2-3	ASSQAVAGLNTQY
.	TRBV5-4	TRBJ2-1	ASSLGNSYNEQF
.	TRBV27	TRBJ1-4	ASGPQGSNEKLF
.	TRBV6-5	TRBJ1-2	ASSYSFVEGLYGYT
.	TRBV18	TRBJ1-1	ASSPERDKNTEAF
.	TRBV27	TRBJ2-3	ASRGVTDTQY
few	TRBV4-3	TRBJ2-7	ASSQDWASGSYEQY
.	TRBV5-4	TRBJ1-6	ASSADRVMSSPLH
few	TRBV30	TRBJ2-3	AWSVLAGRDTQY
.	TRBV5-4	TRBJ2-3	ASSLGGTRDIHTQY
few	TRBV7-8	TRBJ1-6	ASSFERWGQSPLH
once	TRBV7-9	TRBJ2-3	ASSLQGYASTDTQY
.	TRBV7-2	TRBJ1-2	ASSLGQYYGYT
.	TRBV2	TRBJ1-1	ASTGQSNTEAF
.	TRBV5-6	TRBJ2-1	ASSLGGSNEQF
.	TRBV27	TRBJ1-5	ASSWDSGQPQH
.	TRBV9	TRBJ1-1	ASSPHGQGSTEAF
.	TRBV6-1	TRBJ2-3	ASSADGGGTDTQY
.	TRBV6-6	TRBJ2-7	ASTNTGGTGGYEQY
.	TRBV14	TRBJ2-7	ASSPRLAGRSYEQY
once	TRBV7-2	TRBJ1-6	ASSLVAGLVGSPLH
.	TRBV7-2	TRBJ2-2	ASSSLAGGTGELF
.	TRBV2	TRBJ2-7	ASKSQAFSYEQY
.	TRBV7-2	TRBJ1-2	ASSRTNDYGYT
.	TRBV29-1	TRBJ2-7	SVFSGRSNEQY
.	TRBV29-1	TRBJ2-7	STGGQSSGEQY
.	TRBV4-2	TRBJ2-3	ASSRPGGTDTQY
.	TRBV12-5	TRBJ2-7	ASGSGTGFYEQY
.	TRBV4-2	TRBJ1-1	ASSQDYGTGDLSDTEAF
.	TRBV5-1	TRBJ2-1	ASSLVRNEQF
.	TRBV29-1	TRBJ2-7	SVEGTDTYEQY
once	TRBV6-6	TRBJ2-3	ASSYQGQDTQY